Listed below are T cell receptor beta chains from one sample, sequenced in a study of T cell changes during pregnancy in multiple sclerosis. The data were produced by immunoSEQ multiplex PCR, yet TCRdb's version contains in-frame clones alone and is incomplete. Of under 85,000 clones listed, about 91% are singletons. Sequencing used CD4+ T cells from peripheral blood mononuclear cells, obtained in the third trimester of pregnancy. The receptors stem from a female donor in good health, enrolled as a control in a pregnancy study. Both conserved end residues are part of each CDR3. The D gene is left open where the match is weak. Clone size is not always given. Where it is, it says once, few, many or a class for expanded clones.

>TRBJ2-2|TRBV30|TRBD1|.
CAWRRQGANTGELFF
TGTGCCTGGAGGAGACAGGGCGCGAACACCGGGGAGCTGTTTTTT
>TRBJ1-1|TRBV30|TRBD1|.
CAWNRGANTEAFF
TGTGCCTGGAACAGGGGGGCGAACACTGAAGCTTTCTTT
>TRBJ2-1|TRBV4-3|TRBD2|.
CASSQRERGGGNEQFF
TGCGCCAGCAGCCAAAGGGAGCGGGGGGGCGGAAATGAGCAGTTCTTC
>TRBJ1-6|TRBV19|TRBD1|.
CASGDRGMPPLHF
TGTGCCAGTGGGGACAGGGGAATGCCACCCCTCCACTTT
>TRBJ1-4|TRBV11-2|.|.
CASSLSTGTNEKLFF
TGTGCCAGCAGCTTAAGTACAGGAACTAATGAAAAACTGTTTTTT
>TRBJ1-1|TRBV6-1|.|.
CASSEGRNTEAFF
TGTGCCAGCAGTGAAGGCAGGAACACTGAAGCTTTCTTT
>TRBJ1-4|TRBV6-5|TRBD1|once
CASSYSGGQGGEKLFF
TGTGCCAGCAGTTACTCCGGAGGGCAGGGGGGTGAAAAACTGTTTTTT
>TRBJ1-4|TRBV19|.|.
CASGRQDLTNEKLFF
TGTGCCAGTGGGAGACAGGACTTAACTAATGAAAAACTGTTTTTT
>TRBJ1-6|TRBV4-3|TRBD1|.
CASSRDRSPLHF
TGCGCCAGCAGCCGGGACAGGTCACCCCTCCACTTT
>TRBJ2-2|TRBV30|TRBD1|.
CAWSWGQGRSGELFF
TGTGCCTGGAGTTGGGGACAGGGACGATCCGGGGAGCTGTTTTTT
>TRBJ2-1|TRBV4-2|.|.
CASSQITGLLSSYNEQFF
TGTGCCAGCAGCCAAATAACGGGACTCCTGAGCTCCTACAATGAGCAGTTCTTC